One sample yielded the 18 T cell receptor beta chains listed below, sequenced in a study of blood T cell repertoires in COVID-19. Clones were sequenced by immunoSEQ multiplex PCR, and TCRdb holds only the in-frame ones, with some missing. This sample has some 130,000 clones, with 65% to 85% found just once. Sequenced: peripheral blood. All receptors come from a man aged 65 to 79 with acute or convalescent COVID-19.

The V and J genes are TRBV4-2 and TRBJ2-5, with D perhaps matching TRBD1 (5 bases). CDR1 and CDR2 from the germline V gene are LGHNA and YNFKEQ. V was clipped by 3 bases and J by 2 bases, with 19 bases between them. The CDR3 consists of 17 residues. The CDR3 DNA sequence: TGTGCCAGCAGCCATGCCCCCCAGGGCGCAGAACAAGAGACCCAGTACTTC. Its protein is CASSHAPQGAEQETQYF.

This clone is deemed medium-sized. This rearrangement joins TRBV7-6 to TRBJ1-1; possible D gene TRBD1, 5 bases. V was cut by 3 bases and J by 6 bases, with 14 bases left in between. The germline V gene has CDR1 SGHVS and CDR2 FNYEAQ. There are 14 residues in the CDR3. The CDR3 here is CASSFCLKGPEAFF. DNA for the CDR3: TGTGCCAGCAGCTTCTGTCTAAAGGGGCCTGAAGCTTTCTTT. The variable domain in full, with the rest retrieved from reference TRBV7-6 and TRBJ1-1, is GAGVSQSPRYKVTKRGQDVALRCDPISGHVSLYWYRQALGQGPEFLTYFNYEAQQDKSGLPNDRFSAERPEGSISTLTIQRTEQRDSAMYRCASSFCLKGPEAFFGQGTRLTVV.

The J gene is TRBJ2-7, the V gene TRBV5-4, with TRBD2 identical over 8 bases. This CDR3 is 13 amino acids long. The germline gives CDR1 SGHNT, CDR2 YYREEE (reference sequence). The J segment lost 0 bases and the V segment lost 4 bases, leaving 0 bases of the junction unmatched. This chain's CDR3 is CASSAGGSYEQYF. Here the CDR3 DNA reads TGTGCCAGCAGCGCGGGGGGCTCCTACGAGCAGTACTTC.

The rearrangement links TRBV7-2 to TRBJ2-5, with D possibly being TRBD2 (6 bases). The V gene's germline CDR1 is SGHTA and CDR2 FQGNSA. This CDR3 has 13 amino acids. V was trimmed by 2 bases and J by 3 bases, leaving 7 bases between them. CDR3 coding DNA: TGTGCCAGCAGCTTATGGAGGGAAGAGACCCAGTACTTC. Its translation is CASSLWREETQYF.

The chain uses TRBV6-2 or TRBV6-3 and TRBJ1-2; TRBD1 matches 8 bases. V trimming: 3 bases; J trimming: 7 bases; junction bases outside the gene matches: 4. Germline CDR1 is MNHEY and CDR2 is SVGEGT. This CDR3 contains 13 residues. The CDR3 reads CASSYEGQGGYTF. In DNA, the CDR3 is TGTGCCAGCAGTTATGAAGGACAGGGTGGCTACACCTTC.

The chain recombines TRBV7-8 with TRBJ1-2, with D possibly matching TRBD1 (5 bases). Germline V lookup: CDR1 SGHVS, CDR2 FQNEAQ. The V end lost 7 bases, the J end lost 5 bases, and 14 bases lay between the germline ends. The CDR3 extends over 13 amino acids. CDR3 amino acids: CASTPGTRYGYTF. CDR3 DNA sequence: TGTGCCAGCACTCCCGGGACTCGATATGGCTACACCTTC.

A few counts support this clone. The chain recombines TRBV5-1 with TRBJ2-7, with 10 bases lining up with TRBD1. The CDR3 extends over 15 amino acids. In germline, CDR1 is SGHRS, CDR2 YFSETQ. Unmatched junction bases numbered 3, after V lost 0 bases and J lost 3 bases. Here the CDR3 reads CASSLGDRGHYEQYF. The CDR3, as DNA: TGCGCCAGCAGCTTGGGCGACAGGGGGCACTACGAGCAGTACTTC. Combining the CDR3 with reference TRBV5-1 and TRBJ2-7 gives the whole variable domain KAGVTQTPRYLIKTRGQQVTLSCSPISGHRSVSWYQQTPGQGLQFLFEYFSETQRNKGNFPGRFSGRQFSNSRSEMNVSTLELGDSALYLCASSLGDRGHYEQYFGPGTRLTVT.

This chain connects TRBV6-1 to TRBJ2-7; D may be TRBD2 (6 bases). CDR3 length: 16 amino acids. Trimming took off 3 bases at V and 5 bases at J, with 20 bases between the two ends. Germline V lookup: CDR1 MNHNS, CDR2 SASEGT. In DNA form, the CDR3 reads TGTGCCAGCAGTGATGATTTGGCTAGCGTCTGGGACGAGCAGTACTTC. Its protein is CASSDDLASVWDEQYF.

The rearrangement joins TRBV4-2 to TRBJ1-2; maybe TRBD1 (6 bases). The CDR3 length is 14 residues. Trimming removed 2 bases from V and 2 bases from J, with 9 bases in between. Per germline, CDR1 LGHNA and CDR2 YNFKEQ. CDR3 sequence (DNA): TGTGCCAGCAGCCAAACCACAGGGAACTATGGCTACACCTTC. Translation gives CASSQTTGNYGYTF.

V and J are TRBV3-1 (or the pseudogene TRBV3-2) and TRBJ2-1; 11 bases fit TRBD2. J lost 7 bases, V lost 4 bases, and 6 bases had no gene match. CDR3 size: 15 residues. Germline CDR1 reads LGHDT; CDR2 reads YNNKEL (reference sequence). This CDR3 is CASSLRASGGNEQFF. CDR3 sequence (DNA): TGTGCCAGCAGCCTCCGGGCTAGCGGGGGGAATGAGCAGTTCTTC.

The gene calls are TRBV7-2 and TRBJ2-2, with D perhaps TRBD1 (5 bases). Germline CDR1 is SGHTA and CDR2 is FQGNSA. The CDR3 length is 15 residues. The V and J ends lost 4 bases and 1 base respectively, with 10 bases between them. The CDR3 DNA is TGTGCCAGCAGCTCCCGTAGGGGGAACACCGGGGAGCTGTTTTTT. This encodes CASSSRRGNTGELFF.

This rearrangement joins TRBV9 to TRBJ2-2; 8 bases align to TRBD2. CDR3 length: 16 residues. Per germline, CDR1 SGDLS and CDR2 YYNGEE. Trimming at V came to 6 bases and at J to 6 bases, leaving 13 bases not matched to a gene. For the CDR3, the DNA is TGTGCCAGCACGGTCACGACGGGGGGGCTGGCCGGGGAGCTGTTTTTT. This sequence encodes CASTVTTGGLAGELFF.

This chain links TRBV5-5 with TRBJ1-1, with a tentative D call TRBD1 (6 bases). V shed 5 bases and J shed 8 bases, with 19 bases lying between them. Germline V gene lookup returns CDR1 SGHKS and CDR2 YYEKEE (reference sequence). The CDR3 is 14 residues long. The CDR3 DNA is TGTGCCAGCAGTCGGGACATTGGGAGTCCCGAAGCTTTCTTT. Translation gives CASSRDIGSPEAFF.

The genes are TRBV18 and TRBJ1-2; 8 nucleotides align to TRBD1. Germline lookup yields CDR1 KGHSH and CDR2 LQKENI. The CDR3 loop spans 16 amino acids. V was clipped by 4 bases and J by 4 bases; unmatched bases: 11. The CDR3 DNA is TGTGCCAGCTCACTCAGAACCGGGACAGGAACCTATGGCTACACCTTC. It is translated as CASSLRTGTGTYGYTF.

CDR3 sequence: CASRRGQATGELFF. In DNA, the CDR3 is TGCGCCAGCAGGCGGGGACAGGCCACCGGGGAGCTGTTTTTT. The chain combines TRBV10-1 with TRBJ2-2; the match to TRBD1 covers 8 bases. Germline CDR1 WNHNN, CDR2 SYGVQD (reference sequence). V gave up 6 bases and J gave up 4 bases; unmatched junction bases: 4. CDR3 length: 14 amino acids.

V usage is TRBV6-5 and J usage is TRBJ2-1; 8 bases line up with TRBD1. Looked up from germline, CDR1 is MNHEY and CDR2 is SVGAGI. J was trimmed by 7 bases and V by 4 bases; bases with no gene match: 9. The CDR3 covers 15 residues. CDR3 loop: CASSSPHRQGNEQFF. The CDR3 coding sequence is TGTGCCAGCAGTTCCCCCCATCGACAGGGGAATGAGCAGTTCTTC.

The rearrangement joins TRBV6-2 or TRBV6-3 to TRBJ2-7; 8 nucleotides agree with TRBD2. J gave up 7 bases and V 4 bases, and 6 bases lay outside the gene matches. CDR1 and CDR2 from the germline V gene are MNHEY and SVGEGT. The CDR3 is made up of 13 amino acids. The CDR3 bases are TGTGCCAGCAGTTTAGCGGGGTCTAGAGAGCAGTACTTC. It yields the protein CASSLAGSREQYF.

V usage is TRBV18 and J usage is TRBJ1-1; D is unclear. Germline-derived CDR1 and CDR2 are KGHSH and LQKENI. V was trimmed by 4 bases and J by 7 bases, leaving 10 bases between them. The CDR3 runs to 12 residues. The CDR3 DNA follows: TGTGCCAGCTCACATGCGGAAAATGAAGCTTTCTTT. Translated: CASSHAENEAFF.